This T cell receptor beta chain was profiled in a study of shared clonotypes between healthy human individuals. Study in general: The donors, two women and a few men, were aged 18 to 49. For every donor, three CD4 naive, three CD4 memory, two CD8 naive and one CD8 memory plates were used. Study conclusions and caveats: Memory subsets had estimated richness that was generally smaller than that of naive subsets.

CDR3 length: 17 residues. Germline V CDR1 and CDR2: LGHNT, FRNRAP. J gave up 0 bases and V 5 bases, and 8 bases lay outside the gene matches. Turning to this clone: The antigen is not known.

The study enrolled healthy HIV-negative adults without recent acute infections or vaccinations as donors. Sequencing used immunoSEQ multiplex PCR; TCRdb keeps in-frame clones, though not all of them. The data show some 2,000,000 clones, around 95% seen once. This rearrangement joins TRBV12-5 to TRBJ1-4, with 8 bases aligning to TRBD1. Material for sequencing was naive CD4+ T cells sorted from blood. As to subset: CD45RA+ positively selected. The source is a man between 18 and 29 years old in good health. Here the CDR3 reads CASGPRTGISTNEKLFF. The CDR3 coding sequence is TGTGCTAGTGGTCCGCGGACAGGGATATCAACTAATGAAAAACTGTTTTTT.